The entry below gives a single T cell receptor (beta chain) sequence along with its context. Germline loops: CDR1 SEHNR, CDR2 FQNEAQ (reference sequence). V shed 5 bases and J 7 bases; nucleotides not matched to a gene: 2. The CDR3 extends over 13 amino acids. As processed by the authors: Scientists estimated how many nucleated cells there were by amplifying reference gene primers. Some clones are missing from TCRdb's copy, which holds only in-frame ones; the method was immunoSEQ multiplex PCR. Clone size and V and J calls were adopted from that table, with D and trimming inferred from the DNA. This table holds about 110,000 clones, around 90% found once. These data originate in a study of blood T cell repertoires in COVID-19.

The chain joins TRBV7-9 to TRBJ1-2; 12 bases align to TRBD1. The sequencing sample was made of peripheral blood. This TCR derives from a man aged 35 to 55 with active or convalescent COVID-19. In DNA, the CDR3 is TGTGCCAGCAGCCCGGGACAGGGGGCTGGCTACACCTTC. Translating gives CASSPGQGAGYTF.